This TCR beta chain was found in a study of a mutant IDH1 vaccine in newly diagnosed glioma. Across the whole study: Earlier treatment was radiotherapy, temozolomide, or both, with most getting both.

The repertoire was sequenced with immunoSEQ multiplex PCR; TCRdb's copy has only in-frame clones and lacks some. The sample has tens of thousands of clones; roughly 87% are singletons. Trimming pared 6 bases from V and 5 bases from J, leaving 22 bases between. In germline, CDR1 is SGHNT, CDR2 YENEEA. This CDR3 region has 16 residues. The time point here: baseline, week 1 (first vaccination visit). Specified treatment: pre-vaccination baseline after standard-of-care therapy. The study enrolled donors with new WHO grade 3 or 4 IDH1-mutant, ATRX-lost astrocytomas. The sequences come from PBMCs, collected from a glioma patient treated with radiotherapy, temozolomide or both. The chain has TRBV11-3 and TRBJ1-1; D is undetermined. The receptor was isolated from a man aged 25 to 40 with glioma. The CDR3 nucleotides read TGTGCCAGCAGTCGGTCGGCCGCGAGCGGGGAGACTGAAGCTTTCTTT. It codes for CASSRSAASGETEAFF.